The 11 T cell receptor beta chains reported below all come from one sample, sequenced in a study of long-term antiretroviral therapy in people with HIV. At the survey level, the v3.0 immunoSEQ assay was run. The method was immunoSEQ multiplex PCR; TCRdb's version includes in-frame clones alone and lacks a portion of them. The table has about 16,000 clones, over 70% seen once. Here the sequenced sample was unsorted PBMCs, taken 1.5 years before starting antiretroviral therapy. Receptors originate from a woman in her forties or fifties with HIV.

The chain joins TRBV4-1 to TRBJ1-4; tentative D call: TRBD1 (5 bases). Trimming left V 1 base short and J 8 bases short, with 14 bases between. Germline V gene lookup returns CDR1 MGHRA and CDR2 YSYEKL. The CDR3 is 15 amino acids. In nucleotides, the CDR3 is TGCGCCAGCAGCCAAGGGTTGGGAGGGGAGGAAAAACTGTTTTTT. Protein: CASSQGLGGEEKLFF.

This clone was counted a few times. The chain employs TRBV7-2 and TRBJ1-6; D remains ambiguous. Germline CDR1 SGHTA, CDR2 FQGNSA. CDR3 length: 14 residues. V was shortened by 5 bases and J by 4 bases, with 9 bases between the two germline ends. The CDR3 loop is CASSADGYNSPLHF. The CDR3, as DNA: TGTGCCAGCAGCGCCGATGGTTATAATTCACCCCTCCACTTT. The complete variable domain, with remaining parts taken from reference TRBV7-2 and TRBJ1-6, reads GAGVSQSPSNKVTEKGKDVELRCDPISGHTALYWYRQSLGQGLEFLIYFQGNSAPDKSGLPSDRFSAERTGGSVSTLTIQRTQQEDSAVYLCASSADGYNSPLHFGNGTRLTVT.

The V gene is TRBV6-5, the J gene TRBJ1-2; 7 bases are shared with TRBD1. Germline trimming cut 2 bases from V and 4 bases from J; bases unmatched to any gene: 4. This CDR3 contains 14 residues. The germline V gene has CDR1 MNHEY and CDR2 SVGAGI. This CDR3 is CASSYRGLGYGYTF. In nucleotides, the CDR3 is TGTGCCAGCAGTTACAGGGGGCTGGGCTATGGCTACACCTTC.

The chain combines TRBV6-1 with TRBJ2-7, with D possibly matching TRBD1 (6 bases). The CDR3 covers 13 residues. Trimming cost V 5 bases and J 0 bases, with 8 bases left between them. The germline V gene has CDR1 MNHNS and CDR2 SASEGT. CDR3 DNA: TGTGCCAGCAGTAGGACAGTCTCCTACGAGCAGTACGTC. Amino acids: CASSRTVSYEQYV.

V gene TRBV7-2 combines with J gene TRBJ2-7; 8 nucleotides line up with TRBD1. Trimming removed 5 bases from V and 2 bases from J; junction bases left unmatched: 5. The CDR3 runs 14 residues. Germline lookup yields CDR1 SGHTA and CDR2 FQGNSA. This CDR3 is CASSPQGATYEQYF. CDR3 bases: TGTGCCAGCAGCCCGCAGGGGGCCACCTACGAGCAGTACTTC. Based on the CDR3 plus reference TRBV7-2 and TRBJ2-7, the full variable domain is GAGVSQSPSNKVTEKGKDVELRCDPISGHTALYWYRQSLGQGLEFLIYFQGNSAPDKSGLPSDRFSAERTGGSVSTLTIQRTQQEDSAVYLCASSPQGATYEQYFGPGTRLTVT.

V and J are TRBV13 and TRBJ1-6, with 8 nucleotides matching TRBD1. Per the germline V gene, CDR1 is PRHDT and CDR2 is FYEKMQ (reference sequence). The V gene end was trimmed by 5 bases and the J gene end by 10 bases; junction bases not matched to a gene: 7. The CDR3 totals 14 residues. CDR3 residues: CASSPDRGGSPLHF. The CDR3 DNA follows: TGTGCCAGCAGCCCAGACAGGGGTGGATCACCCCTCCACTTT.

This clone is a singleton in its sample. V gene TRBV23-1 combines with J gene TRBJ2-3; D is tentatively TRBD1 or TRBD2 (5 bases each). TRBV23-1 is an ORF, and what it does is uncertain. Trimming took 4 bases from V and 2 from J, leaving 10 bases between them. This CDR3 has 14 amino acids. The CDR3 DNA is TGCGCCAGCAGTCTAGGGGACGACACAGATACGCAGTATTTT. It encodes CASSLGDDTDTQYF.

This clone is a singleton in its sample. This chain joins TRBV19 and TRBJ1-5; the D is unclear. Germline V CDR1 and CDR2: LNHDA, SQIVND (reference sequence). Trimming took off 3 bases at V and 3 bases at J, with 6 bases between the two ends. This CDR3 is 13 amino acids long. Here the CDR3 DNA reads TGTGCCAGTAGTATCCGTTTCAATCAGCCCCAGCATTTT. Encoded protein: CASSIRFNQPQHF.

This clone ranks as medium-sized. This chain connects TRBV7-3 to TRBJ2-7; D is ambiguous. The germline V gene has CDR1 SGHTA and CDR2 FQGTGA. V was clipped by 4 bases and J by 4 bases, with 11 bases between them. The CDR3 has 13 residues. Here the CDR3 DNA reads TGTGCCAGCAGCTCCCCGACTCTTTACGAGCAGTACTTC. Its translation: CASSSPTLYEQYF.

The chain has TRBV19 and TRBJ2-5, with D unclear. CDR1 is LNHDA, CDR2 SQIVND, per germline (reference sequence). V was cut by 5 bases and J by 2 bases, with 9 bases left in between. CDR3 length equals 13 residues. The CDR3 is CASSSFLQETQYF. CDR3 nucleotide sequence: TGTGCCAGTAGTTCATTTTTACAAGAGACCCAGTACTTC.

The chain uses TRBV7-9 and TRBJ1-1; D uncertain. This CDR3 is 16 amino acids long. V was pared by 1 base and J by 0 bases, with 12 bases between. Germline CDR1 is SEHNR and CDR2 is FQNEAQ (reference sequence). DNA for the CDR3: TGTGCCAGCAGCTTAGGCCAGTCCGGGATGAACACTGAAGCTTTCTTT. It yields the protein CASSLGQSGMNTEAFF.